One and the same sample provided the 27 T cell receptor beta chains below, sequenced in a study of T cell changes during pregnancy in multiple sclerosis. The repertoire was sequenced with immunoSEQ multiplex PCR; TCRdb's copy has only in-frame clones and lacks some. The table records approximately 70,000 clones, roughly nine tenths of them present only once. Source: peripheral blood, taken in the first trimester of pregnancy. The source is a female donor in good health, enrolled as a control in a pregnancy study.

This sequence joins TRBV6-5 and TRBJ1-1; the D gene is possibly TRBD1 (5 bases). V lost 6 bases to trimming and J lost 4 bases, with 12 bases between them. The CDR3 is made up of 13 amino acids. The germline gives CDR1 MNHEY, CDR2 SVGAGI. The CDR3 coding sequence is TGTGCCAGCAGGGTAGGGGCGAGCACTGAAGCTTTCTTT. This gives the protein CASRVGASTEAFF.

The rearrangement links TRBV5-1 to TRBJ2-1; D might be TRBD2 (6 bases). This CDR3 is built from 15 residues. V gave up 4 bases and J gave up 2 bases, with 13 bases separating them. The germline CDR1 and CDR2 sequences are SGHRS and YFSETQ. CDR3 coding DNA: TGCGCCAGCAGCCCGGAGGCGGGACCCTACAATGAGCAGTTCTTC. Amino acid sequence: CASSPEAGPYNEQFF.

The V and J genes are TRBV9 and TRBJ2-1, with D uncertain. The V end lost 4 bases, the J end lost 3 bases, and 8 bases lay between the germline ends. Germline-derived CDR1 and CDR2 are SGDLS and YYNGEE. The CDR3 is made up of 13 amino acids. The CDR3 region is CASSSSYYNEQFF. CDR3 nucleotide sequence: TGTGCCAGCAGCTCAAGCTACTACAATGAGCAGTTCTTC.

V usage is TRBV7-2 and J usage is TRBJ2-5; TRBD1 agrees at 8 bases. J lost 5 bases, V lost 5 bases, and 7 bases had no gene match. The CDR3 totals 14 residues. CDR1 and CDR2 from the germline V gene are SGHTA and FQGNSA. In DNA form, the CDR3 reads TGTGCCAGCAGCCCGTCAGGGGGCTATGAGACCCAGTACTTC. Its translation: CASSPSGGYETQYF.

This clone was picked up one time. The rearrangement links TRBV18 to TRBJ2-6, with TRBD2 as a possible D gene (7 bases). V was shortened by 3 bases and J by 3 bases, with 15 bases between the two germline ends. The CDR3 length is 17 residues. Germline V gene sequence: CDR1 KGHSH, CDR2 LQKENI. The DNA for the CDR3 is TGTGCCAGCTCACCGCGGGGGCCCCCCTTTGGGGCCAACGTCCTGACTTTC. It yields the protein CASSPRGPPFGANVLTF. Combining the CDR3 with reference TRBV18 and TRBJ2-6 gives the whole variable domain NAGVMQNPRHLVRRRGQEARLRCSPMKGHSHVYWYRQLPEEGLKFMVYLQKENIIDESGMPKERFSAEFPKEGPSILRIQQVVRGDSAAYFCASSPRGPPFGANVLTFGAGSRLTVL.

The J gene is TRBJ2-5, the V gene TRBV2, with D perhaps matching TRBD2 (7 bases). V lost 7 bases to trimming and J lost 5 bases, with 11 bases between them. The CDR3 spans 12 residues. In germline, CDR1 is SNHLY, CDR2 FYNNEI. CDR3 coding DNA: TGTGCCAGCATCGGGGGGCCCGAGACCCAGTACTTC. Translating it yields CASIGGPETQYF.

The V and J genes are TRBV30 and TRBJ2-2; perhaps TRBD1 as D (6 bases). CDR1 is GTSNPN and CDR2 is SVGIG in the germline V gene (reference sequence). V was clipped by 6 bases and J by 6 bases, with 17 bases between them. This CDR3 contains 14 residues. The CDR3, as DNA: TGTGCCTGTTCAGACAGGCGTATGGCCGGGGAGCTGTTTTTT. The encoded protein is CACSDRRMAGELFF.

This clone was found a few times. This rearrangement joins TRBV11-2 to TRBJ2-7; D possibly corresponds to TRBD2 (6 bases). The CDR3 has 15 amino acids. Germline values: CDR1 SGHAT, CDR2 FQNNGV. V was pared by 4 bases and J by 3 bases, with 16 bases between. Written as DNA, the CDR3 is TGTGCCAGCAGCTCGGAGGGGCGCGGTAGCTACGAGCAGTACTTC. Protein: CASSSEGRGSYEQYF.

V gene TRBV21-1 combines with J gene TRBJ2-7; the DNA was not compared with TRBD1, the D call given in the table. TRBV21-1 is assigned pseudogene status. The CDR3 has 15 amino acids. The CDR3 bases are TGTGCCAGCAGCCCCGGGGGACAGGATCCCTACGAGCAGTACTTC. Translating it yields CASSPGGQDPYEQYF.

The chain's CDR3 is CASSPGLIPDTQYF. The CDR3 DNA reads TGTGCCAGCAGCCCCGGACTAATCCCCGATACGCAGTATTTT. J is TRBJ2-3 and V is TRBV28, with D possibly being TRBD2 (6 bases). Per germline, CDR1 MDHEN and CDR2 SYDVKM. The CDR3 extends over 14 amino acids. Trimming removed 6 bases at V and 6 bases at J, with 16 bases between.

The chain employs TRBV4-1 and TRBJ1-1; D gene ambiguous. The germline V gene has CDR1 MGHRA and CDR2 YSYEKL. The CDR3 covers 14 residues. V lost 2 bases, J lost 4 bases, and 11 bases lay in between. The CDR3 region is CASSQPSSPTEAFF. The CDR3 nucleotides read TGCGCCAGCAGCCAACCTAGTAGTCCCACTGAAGCTTTCTTT.

This clone was seen just once. The chain combines TRBV4-2 with TRBJ2-3, with 7 bases aligning to TRBD2. After removal of 1 base from V and 0 bases from J, the junction contained 10 bases not matched to a gene. Germline assignment: CDR1 LGHNA and CDR2 YNFKEQ. The length of the CDR3 is 18 residues. The CDR3 DNA reads TGTGCCAGCAGCCAAGTCGCCGGGGAGCGGGGAAGCACAGATACGCAGTATTTT. It encodes CASSQVAGERGSTDTQYF.

The chain links TRBV5-1 to TRBJ2-1; the match to TRBD2 covers 10 bases. Losses at the gene ends were 4 bases for V and 6 bases for J; bases not matched to a gene: 7. The CDR3 runs to 15 residues. The germline CDR1 and CDR2 sequences are SGHRS and YFSETQ. For the CDR3, the DNA is TGCGCCAGCAGCCCCGTGACTAGCGGGCCCAATGAGCAGTTCTTC. Protein product: CASSPVTSGPNEQFF.

J is TRBJ1-2 and V is TRBV2, with D possibly TRBD1 on 6 matching bases. This CDR3 is built from 13 residues. Germline V gene data show CDR1 as SNHLY and CDR2 as FYNNEI. Trimming left V 1 base short and J 5 bases short, with 8 bases between. This CDR3 reads CASSEGQDYGYTF. As DNA, the CDR3 is TGTGCCAGCAGTGAAGGACAGGATTATGGCTACACCTTC.

The chain joins TRBV5-4 to TRBJ1-1; D is possibly TRBD1 (5 bases). V was shortened by 3 bases and J by 3 bases, with 6 bases between the two germline ends. Germline CDR1 is SGHNT and CDR2 is YYREEE (reference sequence). This CDR3 is 12 amino acids long. The CDR3 bases are TGTGCCAGCAGCTGGGGGGACACTGAAGCTTTCTTT. Translation gives CASSWGDTEAFF.

J is TRBJ1-3 and V is TRBV6-1; 7 positions match TRBD1. The ends lost 4 bases at V and 8 bases at J; junction bases unmatched: 14. This CDR3 is 16 amino acids long. Germline lookup yields CDR1 MNHNS and CDR2 SASEGT. CDR3: CASSVDREMALHTIYF. DNA of the CDR3: TGTGCCAGCAGTGTCGACAGGGAAATGGCCCTGCACACCATATATTTT.

This clone was counted a single time. V is TRBV7-8 and J is TRBJ2-7; TRBD1 aligns across 10 bases. With V trimmed by 6 bases and J by 2 bases, 7 bases remained unmatched. The CDR3 spans 15 residues. The germline gives CDR1 SGHVS, CDR2 FQNEAQ. The CDR3 nucleotides read TGTGCCAGCAGTTCCAAGGGGACAGGGGCCTACGAGCAGTACTTC. Encoded protein: CASSSKGTGAYEQYF.

The chain employs TRBV28 and TRBJ2-7, with D possibly TRBD1 on 6 matching bases. The CDR3 spans 14 residues. Germline values: CDR1 MDHEN, CDR2 SYDVKM. V lost 4 bases and J lost 2, with 12 bases in between. Written as DNA, the CDR3 is TGTGCCAGCAGTTCCACGGGACAAGCCTACGAGCAGTACTTC. Protein product: CASSSTGQAYEQYF.

The chain combines TRBV7-2 with TRBJ1-1; tentative D call: TRBD1 (5 bases). CDR3 size: 13 residues. CDR1 is SGHTA and CDR2 is FQGNSA in the germline V gene. Between the trimmed V and J ends, which lost 5 bases and 3 bases, there was a span of 10 bases. The CDR3 loop is CASSTDSYTEAFF. In nucleotides, the CDR3 is TGTGCCAGCAGCACTGACAGCTACACTGAAGCTTTCTTT.

The J gene is TRBJ2-1, the V gene TRBV2; D might be TRBD2 (6 bases). CDR1 SNHLY and CDR2 FYNNEI come from the germline V gene. CDR3 length: 16 amino acids. V shed 4 bases and J shed 2 bases, with 15 bases lying between them. Here the CDR3 DNA reads TGTGCCAGCAGTGGACGGGGGACCCATCCCTACAATGAGCAGTTCTTC. Translating it yields CASSGRGTHPYNEQFF. Based on the CDR3 plus reference TRBV2 and TRBJ2-1, the full variable domain is EPEVTQTPSHQVTQMGQEVILRCVPISNHLYFYWYRQILGQKVEFLVSFYNNEISEKSEIFDDQFSVERPDGSNFTLKIRSTKLEDSAMYFCASSGRGTHPYNEQFFGPGTRLTVL.

The gene calls are TRBV6-5 and TRBJ2-3, with D tentatively TRBD2 (6 bases). Per the germline V gene, CDR1 is MNHEY and CDR2 is SVGAGI. The CDR3 is 16 amino acids. V was cut by 6 bases and J by 2 bases, with 18 bases left in between. Here the CDR3 reads CASRYGGTSLTDTQYF. In DNA form, the CDR3 reads TGTGCCAGCAGGTACGGCGGGACCTCCCTCACAGATACGCAGTATTTT.

The CDR3 DNA reads as TGTGCCAGCAGCTCATTGACCCTAGCGGACCTCTCCTACGAGCAGTACTTC. Its translation: CASSSLTLADLSYEQYF. The gene calls are TRBV11-2 and TRBJ2-7; 7 nucleotides match TRBD2. J was trimmed by 0 bases and V by 4 bases; bases with no gene match: 12. The CDR3 has 17 residues. Germline CDR1 and CDR2: SGHAT and FQNNGV.

The chain joins TRBV28 to TRBJ2-7; TRBD1 matches 10 bases. The CDR3 runs to 15 residues. The germline V gene encodes CDR1 MDHEN and CDR2 SYDVKM. After removal of 6 bases from V and 5 bases from J, the junction contained 10 bases not matched to a gene. This CDR3 reads CASRPTGGYVDEQYF. DNA for the CDR3: TGTGCCAGCAGGCCGACAGGGGGCTATGTCGACGAGCAGTACTTC.

The J gene is TRBJ2-3, the V gene TRBV27; 7 nucleotides match TRBD2. The CDR3 is 13 amino acids. After removal of 8 bases from V and 8 bases from J, the junction contained 10 bases not matched to a gene. The germline gives CDR1 MNHEY, CDR2 SMNVEV (reference sequence). The CDR3 reads CASGEGRRSTQYF. CDR3 in DNA: TGTGCCAGCGGGGAGGGCAGGCGAAGTACGCAGTATTTT.

This clone was detected ten times or more. The chain recombines TRBV30 with TRBJ2-1; 11 bases are shared with TRBD2. Germline V CDR1 and CDR2: GTSNPN, SVGIG (reference sequence). J gave up 8 bases and V 5 bases, and 5 bases lay outside the gene matches. The CDR3 extends over 13 amino acids. CDR3 region: CAWSLAGGYEQFF. For the CDR3, the DNA is TGTGCCTGGTCCCTAGCGGGAGGCTATGAGCAGTTCTTC.

This sequence joins TRBV11-2 and TRBJ2-1, with 8 bases identical to TRBD1. The CDR3 runs to 15 residues. Germline CDR1 is SGHAT and CDR2 is FQNNGV. V was clipped by 4 bases and J by 6 bases; unmatched bases: 8. CDR3 bases: TGTGCCAGCAGCTCCGGACAGGGTTTGGGCAATGAGCAGTTCTTC. Translated, it gives CASSSGQGLGNEQFF. The whole variable domain, filled in from reference TRBV11-2 and TRBJ2-1, reads EAGVAQSPRYKIIEKRQSVAFWCNPISGHATLYWYQQILGQGPKLLIQFQNNGVVDDSQLPKDRFSAERLKGVDSTLKIQPAKLEDSAVYLCASSSGQGLGNEQFFGPGTRLTVL.

This chain joins TRBV2 and TRBJ2-1; 8 nucleotides line up with TRBD2. With 5 bases clipped from V and 8 bases from J, the junction kept 2 bases outside the gene matches. There are 12 residues in the CDR3. Germline values: CDR1 SNHLY, CDR2 FYNNEI. CDR3 DNA: TGTGCCAGCAGTCCACTAGCGGATGAGCAGTTCTTC. Its translation is CASSPLADEQFF.